This is a list of T cell receptor beta chains from one sample in a study of T cells in tuberculosis. Sequencing used immunoSEQ multiplex PCR; TCRdb keeps in-frame clones, though not all of them. The profile shows roughly 60,000 clones, about 76% of them singletons. The sequencing input was CD1b-GMM tetramer-negative cells sorted from PBMCs. These receptors all stem from an adult woman with latent tuberculosis. Both conserved end residues are part of each CDR3. Fields, in order: V gene, clone size, D gene, J gene, CDR3 protein, CDR3 DNA. The D gene is left open where the match is weak. Clone size is stated in some rows and not others, as once, few, many or a class when expanded.

TRBV30	once	TRBD1	TRBJ1-2	CAWSVRGTGEGGYTF	TGTGCCTGGAGTGTACGCGGGACAGGGGAGGGTGGCTACACCTTC
TRBV7-2	.	.	TRBJ1-2	CASSSTGVNYGYTF	TGTGCCAGCAGCTCCACCGGTGTTAACTATGGCTACACCTTC
TRBV12-5	.	TRBD1	TRBJ1-1	CASGLVLGQGATNTEAFF	TGTGCTAGTGGTTTGGTACTTGGGCAGGGGGCTACGAACACTGAAGCTTTCTTT
TRBV27	.	.	TRBJ2-7	CASSLNRVGEQYF	TGTGCCAGCAGTTTAAACAGGGTAGGCGAGCAGTACTTC
TRBV4-1	few	TRBD2	TRBJ2-7	CASRERESRMTYEQYF	TGCGCCAGCAGGGAGCGGGAGTCAAGAATGACCTACGAGCAGTACTTC
TRBV7-8	.	.	TRBJ1-2	CASSPGRTYGYTF	TGTGCCAGCAGCCCCGGGAGGACCTATGGCTACACCTTC
TRBV7-9	.	TRBD1	TRBJ1-2	CAAGGGDYGYTF	TGTGCCGCCGGAGGGGGCGACTATGGCTACACCTTC
TRBV11-3	.	.	TRBJ1-2	CASSWGSGIYGYTF	TGTGCCAGCAGCTGGGGATCCGGGATCTATGGCTACACCTTC
TRBV6-4	.	TRBD2	TRBJ2-1	CASSPLAGASNEQFF	TGTGCCAGCAGTCCCCTAGCGGGAGCTTCCAATGAGCAGTTCTTC
TRBV7-8	.	.	TRBJ1-1	CASSPGQGWSEAFF	TGTGCCAGCAGCCCCGGACAAGGTTGGTCCGAAGCTTTCTTT
TRBV5-1	.	TRBD2	TRBJ2-3	CASNRLAGAAGGTDTQYF	TGCGCCAGCAACCGACTAGCGGGAGCCGCAGGGGGCACAGATACGCAGTATTTT
TRBV5-4	few	.	TRBJ1-3	CASSPSRSGNTIYF	TGTGCCAGCAGCCCAAGTAGATCAGGAAACACCATATATTTT
TRBV7-8	.	.	TRBJ2-1	CASSWRGSRGGNEQFF	TGTGCCAGCAGCTGGAGGGGCTCCCGAGGAGGCAATGAGCAGTTCTTC
TRBV11-3	.	.	TRBJ2-1	CASSLDRIVQDEQFF	TGTGCCAGCAGCTTAGATCGAATAGTTCAAGATGAGCAGTTCTTC
TRBV5-6	.	TRBD1	TRBJ1-1	CASSFNRGVNTEAFF	TGTGCCAGCAGCTTTAACAGGGGGGTGAACACTGAAGCTTTCTTT
TRBV5-5	.	.	TRBJ1-1	CASSSQRPMNTEAFF	TGTGCCAGCTCAAGTCAGAGGCCCATGAACACTGAAGCTTTCTTT
TRBV9	few	.	TRBJ2-3	CASSPQGDTQYF	TGTGCCAGCAGCCCCCAGGGGGATACGCAGTATTTT
TRBV5-1	.	TRBD1	TRBJ1-1	CASSFDRAGTEAFF	TGCGCCAGCAGCTTCGACAGGGCGGGGACTGAAGCTTTCTTT
TRBV19	.	.	TRBJ2-3	CASSAGDTQYF	TGTGCCAGTAGTGCCGGAGATACGCAGTATTTT
TRBV14	once	.	TRBJ1-4	CASSQDRGANEKLFF	TGTGCCAGCAGCCAAGATCGGGGGGCTAATGAAAAACTGTTTTTT
TRBV5-1	.	TRBD2	TRBJ2-1	CASSLAGSSGYNEQFF	TGCGCCAGCAGCTTGGCCGGATCTAGCGGCTACAATGAGCAGTTCTTC
TRBV5-4	.	.	TRBJ2-5	CASSYRQVGDQETQYF	TGTGCCAGCAGCTACCGACAGGTTGGGGATCAAGAGACCCAGTACTTC
TRBV19	.	.	TRBJ2-1	CASTMAGYNEQFF	TGTGCCAGTACCATGGCGGGGTACAATGAGCAGTTCTTC
TRBV6-1	.	.	TRBJ1-5	CASSRTVTNQPQHF	TGTGCCAGCAGTAGGACAGTTACCAATCAGCCCCAGCATTTT
TRBV7-2	.	.	TRBJ2-7	CASSSQTLGGGEQYF	TGTGCCAGCAGCTCCCAGACATTGGGAGGGGGAGAGCAGTACTTC
TRBV29-1	.	.	TRBJ1-1	CSVATGGGYNTEAFF	TGCAGCGTCGCCACAGGCGGGGGTTACAACACTGAAGCTTTCTTT
TRBV10-3	.	.	TRBJ2-1	CAINRDKSSYNEQFF	TGTGCCATCAACAGGGACAAGAGCTCCTACAATGAGCAGTTCTTC
TRBV29-1	.	.	TRBJ1-1	CSVAGTREGDEAFF	TGCAGCGTTGCGGGGACCCGGGAGGGGGATGAAGCTTTCTTT
TRBV18	.	TRBD2	TRBJ2-7	CASSRGRENYEQYF	TGTGCCAGCTCACGGGGGAGGGAGAACTACGAGCAGTACTTC
TRBV5-1	.	.	TRBJ2-2	CASSLIRASTGELFF	TGCGCCAGCAGCTTGATTCGCGCGTCCACCGGGGAGCTGTTTTTT
TRBV2	.	.	TRBJ1-2	CASSVQGSPYGYTF	TGTGCCAGCAGTGTTCAGGGGTCCCCCTATGGCTACACCTTC
TRBV18	.	.	TRBJ1-5	CASSPLSSSNQPQHF	TGTGCCAGCTCACCGCTGAGTTCTAGCAATCAGCCCCAGCATTTT
TRBV5-5	.	TRBD1	TRBJ1-2	CASSQTGGNYGYTF	TGTGCCAGCAGCCAGACAGGGGGAAACTATGGCTACACCTTC